This entry lists 25 T cell receptor beta chains sequenced from one sample in a study of T cells in Graves' hyperthyroidism and ophthalmopathy (dated by TCRdb to between 2017 and 2020). Library preparation employed multiplex PCR. The sequencer listed for this sample is Illumina HiSeq 2000. The TCR beta CDR3 regions were amplified from the RNA transcripts. A first-round RT-PCR of the TCR CDR3 used the HTBI primer set with the Qiagen OneStep RT-PCR kit. TCRdb reanalyzed the raw reads on its own, using fastp at Q25 for trimming and MiXCR for clone calling, and kept in-frame beta chains. One record per CDR3 amino acid sequence lists the most common genes and DNA. The sample has 300,000 to 500,000 distinct CDR3 sequences on record, about 14% of them singletons. Around 28% of the sample belongs to the ten largest clones. Sequencing was done on a sample of blood. These receptors originate from a man aged 45 to 65 with Graves' ophthalmopathy.

The chain combines TRBV12-3 or TRBV12-4 with TRBJ2-7; D remains ambiguous. This CDR3 has 14 residues. Trimming removed 5 bases from V and 1 base from J, with 12 bases in between. The CDR3 sequence: CASSPTARSYEQYF. The CDR3 DNA follows: TGTGCCAGCAGTCCAACAGCCCGATCCTACGAGCAGTACTTC.

There are a few counts of this clonotype. The genes are TRBV5-1 and TRBJ2-6; D may be TRBD1 (6 bases). The germline V gene encodes CDR1 SGHRS and CDR2 YFSETQ. Trimming took 3 bases from V and 2 from J, leaving 15 bases between them. CDR3 length: 17 residues. CDR3 nucleotides: TGCGCCAGCAGCTCGTTGACAGGCTCTCCTGGGGCCAACGTCCTGACTTTC. Translating gives CASSSLTGSPGANVLTF.

This clonotype was detected many times. V usage is TRBV2 and J usage is TRBJ1-5; D is unclear. CDR1 is SNHLY and CDR2 is FYNNEI in the germline V gene. V lost 6 bases and J 1 base, leaving 10 bases between the germline ends. The CDR3 has 14 amino acids. This CDR3 reads CASSKDRSNQPQHF. The CDR3 DNA follows: TGTGCCAGCAGCAAGGACCGGAGCAATCAGCCCCAGCATTTT.

This sequence joins TRBV20-1 and TRBJ2-4; possibly TRBD1 for D (7 bases). The CDR3 sequence is 15 residues long. The V and J ends lost 5 bases and 6 bases respectively, with 20 bases between them. In germline, CDR1 is DFQATT, CDR2 SNEGSKA (reference sequence). The CDR3 reads CSAPRQGLGRNIQYF. Here the CDR3 DNA reads TGCAGTGCTCCGCGACAGGGTCTCGGGAGAAACATTCAGTACTTC.

The table lists this clonotype with many counts. The CDR3 protein is CASSQDRLGSYEQYF. Written as DNA, the CDR3 is TGTGCCAGCAGCCAAGATCGACTAGGATCCTACGAGCAGTACTTC. This chain connects TRBV3-1 to TRBJ2-7, with a possible D match to TRBD2 (6 bases). With 0 bases removed from V and 1 base from J, the gap between germline ends came to 10 bases. CDR1 and CDR2 from the germline V gene are LGHDT and YNNKEL (reference sequence). The CDR3 totals 15 residues.

Remarks on this clonotype: This clone may be a read error of a much larger clone one base away. The chain employs TRBV5-1 and TRBJ2-7, with D unresolved. This CDR3 is 13 amino acids long. Between the trimmed V and J ends, which lost 0 bases and 5 bases, there was a span of 9 bases. Germline V gene sequence: CDR1 SGHRS, CDR2 YFSETQ. The chain's CDR3 is CASSLGIPHEQYF. The DNA of the CDR3 is TGCGCCAGCAGCTTGGGAATTCCCCACGAGCAGTACTTC.

The genes are TRBV7-9 and TRBJ2-5, with TRBD2 matching over 7 bases. The CDR3 covers 12 residues. The germline gives CDR1 SEHNR, CDR2 FQNEAQ (reference sequence). V gave up 9 bases and J gave up 5 bases; unmatched junction bases: 6. CDR3 sequence: CASSMRGETQYF. The CDR3 DNA reads TGTGCCAGTAGTATGCGGGGGGAGACCCAGTACTTC.

As concerns this clonotype: Just one base apart from a much larger clone, this may be a read error. V usage is TRBV5-1 and J usage is TRBJ1-1, with D possibly TRBD1 on 5 matching bases. The germline V and J ends were trimmed by 0 bases and 3 bases, with 9 bases remaining between them. Germline V gene data show CDR1 as SGHRS and CDR2 as YFSETQ. The length of the CDR3 is 14 residues. CDR3 loop: CASSLVDRDTEAFF. The CDR3 bases are TGCGCCAGCAGCTTGGTCGACAGAGACACTGAAGCTTTCTTT.

The table lists this clonotype with many counts. The chain joins TRBV30 to TRBJ1-1, with 10 bases aligning to TRBD1. The CDR3 is 15 amino acids. Trimming at V came to 3 bases and at J to 7 bases, leaving 11 bases not matched to a gene. CDR1 is GTSNPN, CDR2 SVGIG, per germline (reference sequence). The CDR3 sequence: CAWRASDRGISEAFF. The CDR3 DNA sequence: TGTGCCTGGAGGGCCTCGGACAGGGGGATTAGTGAAGCTTTCTTT.

This chain joins TRBV24-1 and TRBJ2-1; D is perhaps TRBD1 or TRBD2 (6 bases each). Germline V CDR1 and CDR2: KGHDR, SFDVKD. V was pared by 5 bases and J by 4 bases, with 11 bases between. The length of the CDR3 is 14 residues. CDR3 residues: CATSAEGGYNEQFF. The CDR3 coding sequence is TGTGCCACCAGTGCAGAGGGGGGATACAATGAGCAGTTCTTC.

This clonotype has a count of ten or more. The CDR3 sequence: CASSSNGQGTRETQYF. Here the CDR3 DNA reads TGTGCCAGCAGTTCCAATGGACAGGGGACGAGGGAGACCCAGTACTTC. The chain has TRBV6-1 and TRBJ2-5, with TRBD1 matching over 9 bases. Germline trimming cut 5 bases from V and 5 bases from J; bases unmatched to any gene: 12. The CDR3 length is 16 residues. Per the germline V gene, CDR1 is MNHNS and CDR2 is SASEGT.

This clonotype came up many times. V usage is TRBV12-3 or TRBV12-4 and J usage is TRBJ1-4, with 7 bases that match TRBD1. This CDR3 comprises 16 residues. The junction had 6 bases not matched to a gene; V was cut back by 0 bases and J by 5 bases. CDR3 loop: CASSLASGGANEKLFF. The CDR3 nucleotides are TGTGCCAGCAGTTTAGCCTCAGGGGGGGCAAATGAAAAACTGTTTTTT.

There are many counts of this clonotype. Mismatch with germline at one junction end may stem from a read error. The chain recombines TRBV11-2 with TRBJ2-1; 7 bases align to TRBD2. CDR1 is SGHAT and CDR2 is FQNNGV in the germline V gene. The CDR3 loop spans 15 amino acids. The DNA of the CDR3 is TGTGCCAGCAGATTAGTGGGGGGGGGGTCCAATGAGCAGTTCTTC. Protein: CASRLVGGGSNEQFF. The full variable domain, in which reference TRBV11-2 and TRBJ2-1 provide the parts outside the CDR3, is EAGVAQSPRYKIIEKRQSVAFWCNPISGHATLYWYQQILGQGPKLLIQFQNNGVVDDSQLPKDRFSAERLKGVDSTLKIQPAKLEDSAVYLCASRLVGGGSNEQFFGPGTRLTVL.

This rearrangement joins TRBV9 to TRBJ2-7; TRBD2 matches 11 bases. V shed 6 bases and J 2 bases; nucleotides not matched to a gene: 7. This CDR3 comprises 15 residues. Germline lookup yields CDR1 SGDLS and CDR2 YYNGEE. The CDR3 here is CASTEGLAAPYEQYF. The CDR3, as DNA: TGTGCCAGCACAGAGGGACTAGCGGCCCCCTACGAGCAGTACTTC.

There are a few counts of this clonotype. The CDR3 loop is CASSPWVGASTDTQYF. As DNA, the CDR3 is TGTGCCAGCAGCCCATGGGTCGGGGCTTCCACAGATACGCAGTATTTT. V usage is TRBV7-9 and J usage is TRBJ2-3; D may match TRBD1 or TRBD2 (5 bases each). CDR1 is SEHNR and CDR2 is FQNEAQ in the germline V gene (reference sequence). With 5 bases removed from V and 2 bases from J, the gap between germline ends came to 17 bases. This CDR3 is 16 amino acids long.

The chain recombines TRBV6-1 with TRBJ1-1, with D perhaps matching TRBD1 (6 bases). The length of the CDR3 is 13 residues. The ends were cut back, 6 bases at V and 4 bases at J, with 12 bases in the middle. The germline V gene encodes CDR1 MNHNS and CDR2 SASEGT. The CDR3 DNA sequence: TGTGCCAGCAGACAACAGGGTGGCACTGAAGCTTTCTTT. As protein: CASRQQGGTEAFF.

On this clonotype: The CDR3 ends on some other residue instead of the conserved phenylalanine or tryptophan, so this is likely a read error. The V and J genes are TRBV27 and TRBJ1-2, with TRBD1 identical over 7 bases. There are 17 residues in the CDR3. Germline loops: CDR1 MNHEY, CDR2 SMNVEV (reference sequence). The junction had 12 bases not matched to a gene; V was cut back by 4 bases and J by 1 base. CDR3 nucleotides: TGTGCCAGCAGTTACCGCCGCGACAGGGCCGTTAACTATGGCTACACCTCC. Protein: CASSYRRDRAVNYGYTS.

Concerning this clonotype: A much larger clone lies a single base off, so this may be a read error. The rearrangement links TRBV7-9 to TRBJ2-7, with 7 bases identical to TRBD1. J gave up 3 bases and V 6 bases, and 11 bases lay outside the gene matches. This CDR3 region has 15 residues. The germline CDR1 and CDR2 sequences are SEHNR and FQNEAQ (reference sequence). Here the CDR3 DNA reads TGTGCCAGCAGTTTCACTACCGGGACAGACTACGAGCAGTACTTC. This codes for CASSFTTGTDYEQYF.

This clonotype came up many times. The CDR3 region is CASSAAGTSGYNEQFF. DNA of the CDR3: TGCGCCAGCAGCGCCGCCGGGACTAGCGGCTACAATGAGCAGTTCTTC. V gene TRBV5-1 combines with J gene TRBJ2-1, with 11 bases matching TRBD2. CDR1 is SGHRS and CDR2 is YFSETQ in the germline V gene. CDR3 length equals 16 residues. Trimming took 4 bases from V and 3 from J; bases not matched to a gene: 6.

This clonotype has just a few counts. The chain carries TRBV19 and TRBJ2-3; tentative D call: TRBD2 (5 bases). The V end was cut by 5 bases, the J end by 9 bases, with 18 bases between. The length of the CDR3 is 14 residues. CDR1 and CDR2 (germline): LNHDA, SQIVND (reference sequence). In DNA, the CDR3 is TGTGCCAGTAGTTCAGATCCCGGCGGAGGAACGCAGTATTTT. It specifies CASSSDPGGGTQYF.

This clonotype occurred many times. The chain recombines TRBV2 with TRBJ2-3; D is undetermined. The V end was cut by 3 bases, the J end by 2 bases, with 12 bases between. Germline V gene sequence: CDR1 SNHLY, CDR2 FYNNEI. The CDR3 is 15 amino acids. The CDR3 bases are TGTGCCAGCAGTGATGGTTGGGCAGACACAGATACGCAGTATTTT. Its protein product is CASSDGWADTDTQYF. The entire variable domain, with the rest obtained from reference TRBV2 and TRBJ2-3, is as follows: EPEVTQTPSHQVTQMGQEVILRCVPISNHLYFYWYRQILGQKVEFLVSFYNNEISEKSEIFDDQFSVERPDGSNFTLKIRSTKLEDSAMYFCASSDGWADTDTQYFGPGTRLTVL.

The rearrangement links TRBV7-6 to TRBJ2-3, with 11 bases aligning to TRBD2. This CDR3 region has 14 residues. V was clipped by 5 bases and J by 6 bases; unmatched bases: 4. Germline V gene sequence: CDR1 SGHVS, CDR2 FNYEAQ. The CDR3 spells CASSISGREDTQYF. DNA of the CDR3: TGTGCCAGCAGCATTAGCGGGAGGGAGGATACGCAGTATTTT.

This clonotype was seen ten or more times. The chain links TRBV28 to TRBJ2-7, with TRBD2 matching over 10 bases. Germline-derived CDR1 and CDR2 are MDHEN and SYDVKM. This CDR3 has 16 residues. Trimming cost V 8 bases and J 0 bases; bases outside gene matches: 10. This CDR3 reads CASDSGRQVLSYEQYF. In DNA form, the CDR3 reads TGTGCCAGCGATAGCGGGAGGCAAGTTCTCTCCTACGAGCAGTACTTC.

This clonotype has more than one count but fewer than ten. The rearrangement joins TRBV19 to TRBJ1-1; 7 bases fit TRBD1. This CDR3 contains 13 residues. V was clipped by 3 bases and J by 10 bases; unmatched bases: 8. Germline-derived CDR1 and CDR2 are LNHDA and SQIVND (reference sequence). DNA for the CDR3: TGTGCCAGTAGTATCCGACAGGGTGGGGGAGCTTTCTTT. Translating it yields CASSIRQGGGAFF. Combining the CDR3 with reference TRBV19 and TRBJ1-1 gives the whole variable domain DGGITQSPKYLFRKEGQNVTLSCEQNLNHDAMYWYRQDPGQGLRLIYYSQIVNDFQKGDIAEGYSVSREKKESFPLTVTSAQKNPTAFYLCASSIRQGGGAFFGQGTRLTVV.

This clonotype turned up a few times. The V gene is TRBV15, the J gene TRBJ2-5; tentative D call: TRBD1 (6 bases). V was shortened by 3 bases and J by 5 bases, with 16 bases between the two germline ends. The CDR3 sequence is 15 residues long. Germline CDR1 is LNHNV and CDR2 is YYDKDF (reference sequence). The CDR3 bases are TGTGCCACCAGCAGGCCGGGACACAAAGGGGAGACCCAGTACTTC. Protein sequence: CATSRPGHKGETQYF.